This entry lists 13 T cell receptor beta chains sequenced from one sample in a study of T cells in Graves' hyperthyroidism and ophthalmopathy. What was amplified from RNA transcripts were TCR beta CDR3 regions. The primer set for the first-round RT-PCR of the TCR CDR3 was HTBI. TCRdb passed the multiplex PCR reads through MiXCR, listing each CDR3 protein once. The sample holds fewer than 800,000 distinct CDR3 sequences, roughly 15% seen once. Specimen: blood. The source of these receptors is a man younger than 35 with Graves' hyperthyroidism.

J is TRBJ1-5 and V is TRBV7-2; no clear D gene. Germline loops: CDR1 SGHTA, CDR2 FQGNSA. V was pared by 5 bases and J by 2 bases, with 16 bases between. This CDR3 is 16 amino acids long. The CDR3 spells CASSRKRGPGNQPQHF. Written as DNA, the CDR3 is TGTGCCAGCAGCCGTAAAAGAGGGCCCGGCAATCAGCCCCAGCATTTT.

In this sample, this clonotype turned up many times. The rearrangement uses TRBV5-1 and TRBJ2-7; a possible D gene is TRBD2 (5 bases). The germline V gene has CDR1 SGHRS and CDR2 YFSETQ. The V end lost 4 bases, the J end lost 2 bases, and 16 bases lay between the germline ends. The CDR3 totals 15 residues. CDR3 in DNA: TGCGCCAGCAGCACCGGACTGCGATCGGCCTACGAGCAGTACTTC. Translation gives CASSTGLRSAYEQYF.

This sequence joins TRBV28 and TRBJ2-7; 7 bases agree with TRBD1. Germline values: CDR1 MDHEN, CDR2 SYDVKM. The CDR3 runs to 15 residues. The V segment lost 6 bases and the J segment 5 bases; nucleotides outside the gene matches: 13. CDR3 coding DNA: TGTGCCAGCAGACGTCAGACAGGGACGCAGGACGAGCAGTACTTC. It encodes CASRRQTGTQDEQYF. The full variable domain, its missing parts supplied by reference TRBV28 and TRBJ2-7, is DVKVTQSSRYLVKRTGEKVFLECVQDMDHENMFWYRQDPGLGLRLIYFSYDVKMKEKGDIPEGYSVSREKKERFSLILESASTNQTSMYLCASRRQTGTQDEQYFGPGTRLTVT.

This clonotype was seen a few times. The chain links TRBV27 to TRBJ2-5; TRBD1 or TRBD2 may be the D gene (6 bases each). V dropped 1 base and J dropped 5 bases, with 26 bases sitting between them. This CDR3 is built from 19 residues. Germline-derived CDR1 and CDR2 are MNHEY and SMNVEV (reference sequence). The CDR3 nucleotides are TGTGCCAGCAGTTTATTACGACATGTGCGGAGGGGGGCCGTGGAGACCCAGTACTTC. It specifies CASSLLRHVRRGAVETQYF.

J is TRBJ2-7 and V is TRBV7-9; TRBD1 might be the D (5 bases). V lost 5 bases and J 1 base, leaving 9 bases between the germline ends. The V gene's germline CDR1 is SEHNR and CDR2 FQNEAQ (reference sequence). CDR3 size: 13 residues. CDR3 region: CASSNDRSYEQYF. The CDR3 DNA reads TGTGCCAGCAGCAACGACAGATCCTACGAGCAGTACTTC.

As regards this clonotype: A single base separates this from a much larger clone, so it may be a read error. The chain carries TRBV5-1 and TRBJ2-2, with TRBD2 as a possible D gene (6 bases). Germline CDR1 is SGHRS and CDR2 is YFSETQ. This CDR3 is built from 15 residues. CDR3 bases: TGCGCCAGCAGCTTCGGGGGAGAGTACACCGGGGAGCTGTCTTTT. Translated: CASSFGGEYTGELSF.

In regard to this clonotype: This sequence may be a read error, since a much larger clone differs from it by one base. The CDR3 does not close with the conserved phenylalanine or tryptophan, likely indicating a read error. The chain couples TRBV3-1 to TRBJ2-2; D remains unclear. Germline loops: CDR1 LGHDT, CDR2 YNNKEL (reference sequence). The CDR3 length is 14 residues. V was trimmed by 4 bases and J by 0 bases, leaving 6 bases between them. CDR3 bases: TGTGCCAGCAGCCCGGACCCGAACACCGGGGAGCTGTTTCTT. Protein product: CASSPDPNTGELFL.

V and J are TRBV6-1 and TRBJ2-7; 7 bases fit TRBD1. Germline trimming cut 5 bases from V and 0 bases from J; bases unmatched to any gene: 7. CDR3 size: 15 residues. Germline CDR1 reads MNHNS; CDR2 reads SASEGT. CDR3 amino acids: CASSPDRVGSYEQYF. CDR3 bases: TGTGCCAGCAGTCCTGACAGGGTGGGCTCCTACGAGCAGTACTTC.

There are many counts of this clonotype. This chain connects TRBV28 to TRBJ2-3; D call uncertain. V was clipped by 3 bases and J by 1 base, with 5 bases between them. The CDR3 consists of 13 residues. CDR1 is MDHEN, CDR2 SYDVKM, per germline. The CDR3 DNA reads TGTGCCAGCAGTTTCACTGGCACAGATACGCAGTATTTT. Residues: CASSFTGTDTQYF.

V and J are TRBV11-2 and TRBJ2-7; 7 nucleotides align to TRBD1. The CDR3 covers 14 residues. Germline V CDR1 and CDR2: SGHAT, FQNNGV. V lost 4 bases to trimming and J lost 7 bases; unmatched junction nucleotides: 10. DNA of the CDR3: TGTGCCAGCAGCTACCGGGCGCAGGGGGTTGAGCAGTACTTC. This gives the protein CASSYRAQGVEQYF.

CDR3 DNA sequence: TGTGCCAGCAGTTCCCCGGGACTAGCGGACCCCCCAGATACGCAGTATTTT. Translating gives CASSSPGLADPPDTQYF. This chain joins TRBV27 and TRBJ2-3; TRBD2 matches 11 bases. J lost 4 bases, V lost 4 bases, and 10 bases had no gene match. The germline V gene has CDR1 MNHEY and CDR2 SMNVEV (reference sequence). The CDR3 has 17 amino acids.

Comment on this clonotype: Possible read error: a much larger clone is one base away. This sequence joins TRBV7-2 and TRBJ2-1, with TRBD1 matching over 7 bases. V shed 2 bases, J shed 8 bases, and the junction held 9 bases outside the gene matches. This CDR3 region has 15 residues. CDR1 is SGHTA and CDR2 is FQGNSA in the germline V gene. In DNA, the CDR3 is TGTGCCAGCAGCTTACCCAGGGGGTGCCCCTATGAGCAGTTCTTC. The encoded protein is CASSLPRGCPYEQFF.

V usage is TRBV25-1 and J usage is TRBJ2-3; the match to TRBD2 covers 7 bases. Losses at the gene ends were 1 base for V and 5 bases for J; bases not matched to a gene: 6. The length of the CDR3 is 15 residues. The germline V gene has CDR1 MGHDK and CDR2 SYGVNS. The CDR3 is CASSELGDYGDTQYF. In DNA form, the CDR3 reads TGTGCCAGCAGTGAATTAGGGGACTACGGAGATACGCAGTATTTT.